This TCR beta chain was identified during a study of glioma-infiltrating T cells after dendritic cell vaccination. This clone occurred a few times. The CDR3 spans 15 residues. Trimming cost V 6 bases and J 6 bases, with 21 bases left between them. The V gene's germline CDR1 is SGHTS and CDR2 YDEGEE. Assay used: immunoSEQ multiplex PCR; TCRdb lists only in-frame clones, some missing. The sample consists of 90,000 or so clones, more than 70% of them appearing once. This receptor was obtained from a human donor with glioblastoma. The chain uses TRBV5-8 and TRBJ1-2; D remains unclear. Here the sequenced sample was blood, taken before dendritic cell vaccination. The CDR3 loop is CASTSSWRGDNGYTF. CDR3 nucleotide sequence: TGTGCCAGCACTTCTTCCTGGAGAGGTGATAATGGCTACACCTTC.